The 21 T cell receptor beta chains reported below all come from one sample, sequenced in a study of HIV-infected children after antiretroviral therapy interruption. Treatment indicated: PENTA 11 planned treatment interruption arm or continuous ART arm. A 3' RACE protocol on RNA, with unique molecular identifiers, produced the TCR library. TCRdb reprocessed the 3' RACE reads with MiXCR, giving one entry per CDR3 protein. The table lists some 51,000 distinct CDR3 sequences, approximately 4.3% of them singletons. The input for sequencing was CD45RA+ CD4+ T cells from PBMCs, pooled from several time points, taken from a donor given antiretroviral therapy, either interrupted or continuous. Noted subset: naive CD4+ CD45RA+ CD45RO- T cells. Every receptor here comes from a pool of human donors with HIV.

This clonotype came up a few times. Germline is not matched at one junction end, which may reflect a read error. This chain joins TRBV2 and TRBJ2-1; D is possibly TRBD1 or TRBD2 (5 bases each). CDR3 size: 14 residues. The V gene's germline CDR1 is SNHLY and CDR2 FYNNEI. CDR3 residues: CASGDAGGGAEQFF. The CDR3 DNA is TGTGCCAGCGGTGATGCTGGGGGTGGAGCTGAGCAGTTCTTC.

This clonotype was detected ten times or more. This chain uses TRBV7-2 with TRBJ1-6; no clear D gene. The germline V gene encodes CDR1 SGHTA and CDR2 FQGNSA. Trimming stripped 6 bases from V and 7 bases from J, with 10 bases between. The CDR3 contains 13 residues. The CDR3 sequence: CASSLTTNSPLHF. The CDR3 coding sequence is TGTGCCAGCAGTCTCACTACGAATTCACCCCTCCACTTT.

This clonotype was recorded at least ten times. This chain uses TRBV9 with TRBJ2-3; no clear D. The CDR3 extends over 12 amino acids. Trimming left V 0 bases short and J 5 bases short, with 4 bases between. CDR1 SGDLS and CDR2 YYNGEE come from the germline V gene. The CDR3 coding sequence is TGTGCCAGCAGCGTAGAAGGAGATACGCAGTATTTT. It yields the protein CASSVEGDTQYF.

This clonotype was seen at least ten times. The V gene is TRBV29-1, the J gene TRBJ1-2; no reliable D call. The V gene's germline CDR1 is SQVTM and CDR2 ANQGSEA. CDR3 length: 12 amino acids. Trimming stripped 4 bases from V and 8 bases from J, with 14 bases between. The CDR3 is CSVVNRERGYTF. The CDR3 nucleotides read TGCAGCGTTGTGAACCGGGAACGGGGCTACACCTTC.

This clonotype counts as medium-sized. The gene calls are TRBV7-7 and TRBJ2-2; D is possibly TRBD1 (5 bases). Looked up from germline, CDR1 is SSHAT and CDR2 is FNYEAQ (reference sequence). The CDR3 has 15 residues. V was trimmed by 6 bases and J by 3 bases, leaving 14 bases between them. The CDR3 DNA follows: TGTGCCAGCAGTCCGGCCTGGGGCTACACCGGGGAGCTGTTTTTT. This gives the protein CASSPAWGYTGELFF.

This chain uses TRBV6-1 with TRBJ2-7; the match to TRBD1 covers 10 bases. The CDR3 runs 16 residues. Trimming removed 6 bases from V and 2 bases from J; junction bases left unmatched: 10. Per the germline V gene, CDR1 is MNHNS and CDR2 is SASEGT. In DNA form, the CDR3 reads TGTGCCAGCAGCTCAACCCGGACAGGGGGAACCTACGAGCAGTACTTC. Its translation is CASSSTRTGGTYEQYF.

Only a few counts were recorded for this clonotype. The chain joins TRBV5-1 to TRBJ2-7; possibly TRBD2 for D (5 bases). CDR1 and CDR2 (germline): SGHRS, YFSETQ. The CDR3 sequence is 14 residues long. V was trimmed by 6 bases and J by 3 bases, leaving 16 bases between them. The CDR3 DNA is TGCGCCAGCACCAAAACCACGGGGAGCTACGAGCAGTACTTC. It is translated as CASTKTTGSYEQYF.

This clonotype has just a few counts. This chain joins TRBV20-1 and TRBJ2-1; 7 bases match TRBD2. The CDR3 consists of 17 residues. Per germline, CDR1 DFQATT and CDR2 SNEGSKA (reference sequence). The V gene end was trimmed by 0 bases and the J gene end by 0 bases; junction bases not matched to a gene: 8. For the CDR3, the DNA is TGCAGTGCTAGAGAGGTCATCGGGAGGAGCTCCTACAATGAGCAGTTCTTC. Translation: CSAREVIGRSSYNEQFF.

This clonotype was observed at least ten times. The chain employs TRBV20-1 and TRBJ2-1; weak D call: TRBD2 (6 bases). Germline CDR1 reads DFQATT; CDR2 reads SNEGSKA (reference sequence). This CDR3 comprises 15 residues. The germline V and J ends were trimmed by 6 bases and 5 bases, with 20 bases remaining between them. In nucleotides, the CDR3 is TGCAGTGCCAATCTCCCGGGGGTGCGGGACAATGAGCAGTTCTTC. Protein sequence: CSANLPGVRDNEQFF.

This clonotype came up many times. DNA of the CDR3: TGTGCCAGCAGCGTAGCTATGGGGGGTAGCACAGATACGCAGTATTTT. This codes for CASSVAMGGSTDTQYF. The rearrangement links TRBV9 to TRBJ2-3; weak D call: TRBD2 (6 bases). V lost 0 bases and J lost 0, with 11 bases in between. Germline-derived CDR1 and CDR2 are SGDLS and YYNGEE. This CDR3 is 16 amino acids long. Variable domain in full (rest from reference TRBV9 and TRBJ2-3): DSGVTQTPKHLITATGQRVTLRCSPRSGDLSVYWYQQSLDQGLQFLIQYYNGEERAKGNILERFSAQQFPDLHSELNLSSLELGDSALYFCASSVAMGGSTDTQYFGPGTRLTVL.

This clonotype was observed many times. The V and J genes are TRBV10-2 and TRBJ2-1; D may be TRBD2 (6 bases). The CDR3 is 13 residues long. V lost 10 bases, J lost 5 bases, and 15 bases lay in between. Germline CDR1 is WSHSY and CDR2 is SAAADI. CDR3 DNA: TGCGCCATCGCACTCGGGGGAGACAATGAGCAGTTCTTC. Its protein product is CAIALGGDNEQFF.

This clonotype was counted ten times or more. The chain employs TRBV5-1 and TRBJ1-1, with D possibly being TRBD1 (5 bases). Trimming shortened V by 0 bases and J by 4 bases, and 10 bases separated the two germline ends. The germline CDR1 and CDR2 sequences are SGHRS and YFSETQ. CDR3 length: 14 amino acids. The CDR3 DNA reads as TGCGCCAGCAGCTTGGCTATTGGGGCCACTGAAGCTTTCTTT. Translation: CASSLAIGATEAFF.

This clonotype was found many times. The chain is built from TRBV4-1 and TRBJ1-4; D gene unclear. The germline V and J ends were trimmed by 2 bases and 8 bases, with 9 bases remaining between them. This CDR3 has 13 amino acids. CDR1 and CDR2 (germline): MGHRA, YSYEKL. The CDR3, as DNA: TGCGCCAGCAGCCAACTCCTAAAAGAAAAACTGTTTTTT. It codes for CASSQLLKEKLFF.

This clonotype appeared many times. The chain joins TRBV12-5 to TRBJ2-3; perhaps TRBD2 as D (5 bases). The CDR3 is 16 amino acids. V lost 7 bases, J lost 0 bases, and 17 bases lay in between. Per germline, CDR1 LGHNT and CDR2 FRNRAP. In DNA form, the CDR3 reads TGTGCTAGTGCCTCCGGAAACAGACTAAGCACAGATACGCAGTATTTT. Its translation is CASASGNRLSTDTQYF.

This clonotype was detected ten times or more. This chain joins TRBV6-1 and TRBJ2-3, with 12 bases fitting TRBD1. This CDR3 contains 14 residues. CDR1 is MNHNS and CDR2 is SASEGT in the germline V gene. J was trimmed by 6 bases and V by 8 bases; bases with no gene match: 6. This chain's CDR3 is CASGRDRGRDTQYF. CDR3 in DNA: TGTGCCAGCGGGCGGGACAGGGGGCGTGATACGCAGTATTTT.

This clonotype was found many times. The chain combines TRBV29-1 with TRBJ1-2; 8 bases match TRBD1. After removal of 7 bases from V and 8 bases from J, the junction contained 12 bases not matched to a gene. The CDR3 runs 13 residues. The V gene's germline CDR1 is SQVTM and CDR2 ANQGSEA. In nucleotides, the CDR3 is TGCAGCGCCCCCAGACAGGGGTTCAACGGCTACACCTTC. Protein: CSAPRQGFNGYTF. The full variable domain, rest sourced from reference TRBV29-1 and TRBJ1-2, is SAVISQKPSRDICQRGTSLTIQCQVDSQVTMMFWYRQQPGQSLTLIATANQGSEATYESGFVIDKFPISRPNLTFSTLTVSNMSPEDSSIYLCSAPRQGFNGYTFGSGTRLTVV.

This clonotype was counted a few times. This rearrangement joins TRBV12-5 to TRBJ1-5; no definite D call. This CDR3 comprises 13 residues. Germline V CDR1 and CDR2: LGHNT, FRNRAP. Deletions cut 6 bases from V and 5 bases from J, with 11 bases between. The CDR3 DNA is TGTGCTAGTGGGAGTGGCAGTTATCAGCCCCAGCATTTT. Protein: CASGSGSYQPQHF.

This clonotype appeared a few times. The DNA of the CDR3 is TGTGCCAGCAGCCCGACGGTGAGCAATCAGCCCCAGCATTTT. It encodes CASSPTVSNQPQHF. This chain uses TRBV7-1 with TRBJ1-5; no reliable D call. TRBV7-1 falls under the ORF class, with uncertain function. Trimming cost V 5 bases and J 1 base, with 9 bases left between them. There are 14 residues in the CDR3.

This clonotype showed up many times. The V call is TRBV12-3 or TRBV12-4, the J call TRBJ2-7, with unresolved D. The CDR3 covers 13 residues. V was clipped by 5 bases and J by 6 bases, with 14 bases between them. The DNA of the CDR3 is TGTGCCAGCAGTCTGGGGTCTCCGGGCGAGCAGTACTTC. It translates to CASSLGSPGEQYF.

This clonotype was observed many times. The V call is TRBV7-9, the J call TRBJ2-1; a possible D gene is TRBD2 (6 bases). The V gene's germline CDR1 is SEHNR and CDR2 FQNEAQ (reference sequence). The CDR3 contains 13 residues. Trimming pared 5 bases from V and 4 bases from J, leaving 9 bases between. The DNA of the CDR3 is TGTGCCAGCAGCGCGGGGCGATACAATGAGCAGTTCTTC. Protein: CASSAGRYNEQFF.

This clonotype was observed at least ten times. This chain uses TRBV5-8 with TRBJ2-2; the D is unclear. Germline V gene sequence: CDR1 SGHTS, CDR2 YDEGEE. Trimming shortened V by 5 bases and J by 5 bases, and 7 bases separated the two germline ends. CDR3 size: 12 residues. The CDR3 loop reads CASSLTTGELFF. CDR3 DNA sequence: TGTGCCAGCAGTTTGACAACCGGGGAGCTGTTTTTT.